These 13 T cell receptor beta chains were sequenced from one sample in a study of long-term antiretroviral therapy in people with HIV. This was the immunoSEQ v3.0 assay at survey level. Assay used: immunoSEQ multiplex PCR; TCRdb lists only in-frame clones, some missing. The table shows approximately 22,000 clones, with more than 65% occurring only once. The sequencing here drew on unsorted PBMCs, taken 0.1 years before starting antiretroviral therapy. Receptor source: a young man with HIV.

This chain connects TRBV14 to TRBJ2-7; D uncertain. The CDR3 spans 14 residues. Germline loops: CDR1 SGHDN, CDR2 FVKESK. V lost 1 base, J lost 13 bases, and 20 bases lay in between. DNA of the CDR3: TGTGCCAGCAGCCAAGTAGAAACCCCCCAGATCCTATACTTC. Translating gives CASSQVETPQILYF.

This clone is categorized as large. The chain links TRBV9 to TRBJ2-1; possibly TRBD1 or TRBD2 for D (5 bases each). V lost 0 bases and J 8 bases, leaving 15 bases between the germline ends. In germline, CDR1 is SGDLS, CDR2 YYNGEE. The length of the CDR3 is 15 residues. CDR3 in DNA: TGTGCCAGCAGCGTAGCTGGAATATGGGACGATGAGCAGTTCTTC. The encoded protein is CASSVAGIWDDEQFF.

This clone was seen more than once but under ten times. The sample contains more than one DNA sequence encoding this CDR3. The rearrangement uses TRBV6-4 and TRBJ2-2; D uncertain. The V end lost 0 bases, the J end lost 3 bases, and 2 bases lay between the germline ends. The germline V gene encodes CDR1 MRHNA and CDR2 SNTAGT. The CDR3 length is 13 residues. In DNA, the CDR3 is TGTGCCAGCAGTGACTCTGACACCGGGGAGCTGTTTTTT. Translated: CASSDSDTGELFF.

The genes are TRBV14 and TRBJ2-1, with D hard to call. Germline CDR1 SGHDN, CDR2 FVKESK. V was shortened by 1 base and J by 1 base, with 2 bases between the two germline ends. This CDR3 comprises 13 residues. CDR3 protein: CASSQGSYNEQFF. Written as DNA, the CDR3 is TGTGCCAGCAGCCAAGGATCCTACAATGAGCAGTTCTTC. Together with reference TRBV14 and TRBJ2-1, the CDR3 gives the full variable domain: EAGVTQFPSHSVIEKGQTVTLRCDPISGHDNLYWYRRVMGKEIKFLLHFVKESKQDESGMPNNRFLAERTGGTYSTLKVQPAELEDSGVYFCASSQGSYNEQFFGPGTRLTVL.

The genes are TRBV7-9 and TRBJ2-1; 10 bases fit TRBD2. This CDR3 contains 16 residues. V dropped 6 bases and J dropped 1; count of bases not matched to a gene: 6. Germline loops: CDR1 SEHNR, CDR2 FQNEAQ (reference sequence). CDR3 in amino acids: CASRVLAGDSYNEQFF. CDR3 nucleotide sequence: TGTGCCAGCAGGGTGCTAGCGGGGGATTCCTACAATGAGCAGTTCTTC.

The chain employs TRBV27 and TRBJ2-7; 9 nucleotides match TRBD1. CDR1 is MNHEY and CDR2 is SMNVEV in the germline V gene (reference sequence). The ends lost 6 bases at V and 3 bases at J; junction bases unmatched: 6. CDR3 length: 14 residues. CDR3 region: CASRGQGIIYEQYF. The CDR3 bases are TGTGCCAGCAGGGGACAGGGAATCATCTACGAGCAGTACTTC.

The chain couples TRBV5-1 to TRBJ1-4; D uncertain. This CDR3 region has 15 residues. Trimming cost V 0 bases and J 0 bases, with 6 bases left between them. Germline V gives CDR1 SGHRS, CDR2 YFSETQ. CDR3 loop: CASSLVGTTNEKLFF. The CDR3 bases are TGCGCCAGCAGCTTGGTGGGGACAACTAATGAAAAACTGTTTTTT.

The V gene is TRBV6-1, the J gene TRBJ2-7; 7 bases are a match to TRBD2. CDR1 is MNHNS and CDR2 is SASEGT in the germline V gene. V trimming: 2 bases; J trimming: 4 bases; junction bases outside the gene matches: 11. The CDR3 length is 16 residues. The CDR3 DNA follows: TGTGCCAGCAGTGAACGGAGCGGCGGGAGTGGGTACGAGCAGTACTTC. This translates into CASSERSGGSGYEQYF.

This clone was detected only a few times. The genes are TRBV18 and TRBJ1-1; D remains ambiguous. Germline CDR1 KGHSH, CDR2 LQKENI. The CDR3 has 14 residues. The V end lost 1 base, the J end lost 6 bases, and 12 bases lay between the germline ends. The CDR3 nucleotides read TGTGCCAGCTCACCACGCGACACGGAGGCTGAAGCTTTCTTT. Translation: CASSPRDTEAEAFF.

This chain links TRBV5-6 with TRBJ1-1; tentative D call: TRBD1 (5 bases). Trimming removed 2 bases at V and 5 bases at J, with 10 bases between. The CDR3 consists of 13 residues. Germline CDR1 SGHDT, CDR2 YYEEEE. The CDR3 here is CASSFKSGTEAFF. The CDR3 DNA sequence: TGTGCCAGCAGCTTTAAATCAGGGACTGAAGCTTTCTTT.

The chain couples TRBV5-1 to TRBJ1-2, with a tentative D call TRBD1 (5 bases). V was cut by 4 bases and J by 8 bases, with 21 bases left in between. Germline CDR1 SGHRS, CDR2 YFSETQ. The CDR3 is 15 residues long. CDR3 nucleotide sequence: TGCGCCAGCAGCCTAGCTTCGACAGCTCTAAAAGGCTACACCTTC. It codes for CASSLASTALKGYTF.

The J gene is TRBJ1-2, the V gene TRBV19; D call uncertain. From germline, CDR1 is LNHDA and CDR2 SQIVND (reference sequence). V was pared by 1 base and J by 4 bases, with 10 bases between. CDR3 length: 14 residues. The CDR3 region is CASSIAGGLYGYTF. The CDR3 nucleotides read TGTGCCAGTAGTATAGCTGGCGGCCTCTATGGCTACACCTTC. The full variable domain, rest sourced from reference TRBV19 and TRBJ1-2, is DGGITQSPKYLFRKEGQNVTLSCEQNLNHDAMYWYRQDPGQGLRLIYYSQIVNDFQKGDIAEGYSVSREKKESFPLTVTSAQKNPTAFYLCASSIAGGLYGYTFGSGTRLTVV.

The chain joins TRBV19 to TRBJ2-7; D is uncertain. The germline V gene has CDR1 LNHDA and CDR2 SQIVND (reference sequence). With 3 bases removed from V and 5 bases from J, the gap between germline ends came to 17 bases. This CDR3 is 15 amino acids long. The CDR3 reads CASSILLTARNEQYF. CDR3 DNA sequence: TGTGCCAGTAGTATTTTACTCACGGCACGGAACGAGCAGTACTTC.